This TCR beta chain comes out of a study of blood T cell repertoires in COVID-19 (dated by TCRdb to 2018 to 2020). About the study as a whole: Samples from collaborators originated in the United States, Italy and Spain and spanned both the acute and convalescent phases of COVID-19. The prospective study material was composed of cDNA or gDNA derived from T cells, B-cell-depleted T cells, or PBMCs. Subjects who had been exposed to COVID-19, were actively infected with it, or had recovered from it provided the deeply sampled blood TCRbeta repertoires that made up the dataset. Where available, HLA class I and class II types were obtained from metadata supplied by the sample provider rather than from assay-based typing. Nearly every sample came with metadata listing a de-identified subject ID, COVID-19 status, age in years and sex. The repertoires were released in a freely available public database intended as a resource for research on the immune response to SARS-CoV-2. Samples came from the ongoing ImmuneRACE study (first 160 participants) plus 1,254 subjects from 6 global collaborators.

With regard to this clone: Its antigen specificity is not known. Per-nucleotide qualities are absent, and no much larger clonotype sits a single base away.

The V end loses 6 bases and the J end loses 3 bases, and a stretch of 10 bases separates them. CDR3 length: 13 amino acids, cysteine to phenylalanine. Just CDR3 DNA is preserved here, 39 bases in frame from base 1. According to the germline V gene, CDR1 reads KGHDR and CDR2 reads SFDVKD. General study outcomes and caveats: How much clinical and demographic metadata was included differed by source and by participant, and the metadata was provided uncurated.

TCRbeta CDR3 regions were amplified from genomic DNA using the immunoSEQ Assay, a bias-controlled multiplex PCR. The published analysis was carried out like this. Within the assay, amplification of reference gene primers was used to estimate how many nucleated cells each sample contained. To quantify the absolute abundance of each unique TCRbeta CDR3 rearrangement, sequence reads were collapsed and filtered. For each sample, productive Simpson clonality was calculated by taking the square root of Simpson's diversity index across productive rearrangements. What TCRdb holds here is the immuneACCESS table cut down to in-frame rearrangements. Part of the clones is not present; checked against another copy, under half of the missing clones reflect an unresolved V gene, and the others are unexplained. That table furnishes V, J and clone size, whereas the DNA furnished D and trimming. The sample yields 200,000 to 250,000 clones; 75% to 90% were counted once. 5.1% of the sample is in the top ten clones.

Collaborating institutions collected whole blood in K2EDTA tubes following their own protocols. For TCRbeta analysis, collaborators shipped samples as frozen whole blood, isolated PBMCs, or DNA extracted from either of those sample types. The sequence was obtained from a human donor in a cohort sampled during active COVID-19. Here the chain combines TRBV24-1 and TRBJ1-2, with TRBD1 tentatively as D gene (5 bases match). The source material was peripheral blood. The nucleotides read TGTGCCACCAGTAGGGCAGGGTACTATGGCTACACCTTC. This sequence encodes CATSRAGYYGYTF.